This T cell receptor (beta chain) is drawn from a study of blood T cell repertoires in COVID-19. The wider study: COVID-19 samples from acute and convalescent phases originated in the United States, Italy and Spain.

The CDR3 covers 13 residues. Germline V CDR1 and CDR2: SGHNT, YENEEA. Trimming took 1 base from V and 3 from J, leaving 6 bases between them. This clone was detected a few times. Participant ages covered about 18 to 95 years across about 22 US areas. Participants had their cohort set by participant-reported clinical history. In the authors' methods: Amplification of reference gene primers provided the estimated nucleated cell counts. Profiled with immunoSEQ multiplex PCR; TCRdb holds only in-frame clones, not every one. The V and J calls and clone size come from that table; D and trimming were worked out from the DNA. Of roughly 240,000 clones in the sample, roughly 87% are singletons; the top ten hold 2.6%.

Sequenced: PBMCs or T cells enriched from blood (not recorded which). The source is a woman in her 30s with acute COVID-19. The chain has TRBV11-3 and TRBJ1-1; D ambiguous. The CDR3 coding sequence is TGTGCCAGCAGCTTAGGAGAGGACACTGAAGCTTTCTTT. It encodes CASSLGEDTEAFF. Drawing the rest from reference TRBV11-3 and TRBJ1-1, the complete variable domain is EAGVVQSPRYKIIEKKQPVAFWCNPISGHNTLYWYLQNLGQGPELLIRYENEEAVDDSQLPKDRFSAERLKGVDSTLKIQPAELGDSAVYLCASSLGEDTEAFFGQGTRLTVV.